This T cell receptor (beta chain) was profiled in a study of T-cell memory formation after mild COVID-19. The wider study: TCR clusters were largely donor specific. General study points: Detection of some responders pre-infection suggested pre-existing cross-reactive memory T cells participated.

This clonotype was detected only a few times. The antigen remains unidentified. TCRdb used MiXCR to reprocess the 5' RACE reads, holding one entry per CDR3 protein. The sample holds under 300,000 distinct CDR3 sequences; around 8% are singletons and the top ten take under 25%. The TCR sequence derives from a man in his late teens or twenties who had mild COVID-19 (a few samples of this study predate the infection). Cell type and time point are not known. The sample consisted of PBMCs or a T cell subset sorted from them (not recorded which).

The CDR3: CASSLAPRSDGELFF. In DNA form, the CDR3 reads TGCGCCAGCAGCTTGGCCCCGAGGTCGGACGGGGAGCTGTTTTTT. The V call is TRBV5-1, the J call TRBJ2-2, with D hard to call. Trimming left V 0 bases short and J 7 bases short, with 13 bases between. Germline V gives CDR1 SGHRS, CDR2 YFSETQ. The CDR3 is 15 residues long.